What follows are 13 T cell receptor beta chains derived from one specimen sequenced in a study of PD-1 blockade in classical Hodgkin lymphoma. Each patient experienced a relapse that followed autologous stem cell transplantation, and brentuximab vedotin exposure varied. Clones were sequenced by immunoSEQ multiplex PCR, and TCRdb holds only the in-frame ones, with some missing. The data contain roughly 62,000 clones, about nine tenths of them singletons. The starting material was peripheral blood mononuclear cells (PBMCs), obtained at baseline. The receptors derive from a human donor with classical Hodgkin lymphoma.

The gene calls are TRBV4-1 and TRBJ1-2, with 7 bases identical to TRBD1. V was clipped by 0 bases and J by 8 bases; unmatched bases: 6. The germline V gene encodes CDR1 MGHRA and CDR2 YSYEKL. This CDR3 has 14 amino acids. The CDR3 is CASSQDKGARGYTF. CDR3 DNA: TGCGCCAGCAGCCAAGATAAGGGGGCGAGGGGCTACACCTTC.

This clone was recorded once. The CDR3 DNA reads TGTGCCAGCAGCGGACGACAGGGGGCGAGGGAGACAGATACGCAGTATTTT. Its protein product is CASSGRQGARETDTQYF. The chain carries TRBV7-9 and TRBJ2-3, with TRBD1 matching 10 bases. Germline lookup yields CDR1 SEHNR and CDR2 FQNEAQ (reference sequence). J gave up 3 bases and V 5 bases, and 11 bases lay outside the gene matches. This CDR3 comprises 17 residues.

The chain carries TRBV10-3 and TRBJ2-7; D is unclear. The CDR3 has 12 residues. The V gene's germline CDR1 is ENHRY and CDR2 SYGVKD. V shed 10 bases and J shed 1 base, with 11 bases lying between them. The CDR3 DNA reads TGTGCCACCAACGACGGATCCTACGAGCAGTACTTC. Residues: CATNDGSYEQYF.

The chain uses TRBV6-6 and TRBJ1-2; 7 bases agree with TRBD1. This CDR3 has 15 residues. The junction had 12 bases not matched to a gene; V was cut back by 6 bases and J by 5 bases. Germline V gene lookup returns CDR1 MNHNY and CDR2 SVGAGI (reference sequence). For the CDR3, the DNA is TGTGCCAGCAGGTCCGGGACAGAGACCTTATATGGCTACACCTTC. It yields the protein CASRSGTETLYGYTF.

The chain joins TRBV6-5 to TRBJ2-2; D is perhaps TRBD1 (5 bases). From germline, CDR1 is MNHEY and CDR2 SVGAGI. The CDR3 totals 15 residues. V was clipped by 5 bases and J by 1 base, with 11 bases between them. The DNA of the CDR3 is TGTGCCAGCAGTAACAACAGGTTGAACACCGGGGAGCTGTTTTTT. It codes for CASSNNRLNTGELFF.

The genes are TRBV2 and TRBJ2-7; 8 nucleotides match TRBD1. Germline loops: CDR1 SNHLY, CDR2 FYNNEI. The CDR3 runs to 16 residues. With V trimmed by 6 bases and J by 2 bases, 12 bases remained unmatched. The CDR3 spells CASRKWLDRVTYEQYF. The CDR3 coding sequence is TGTGCCAGCAGGAAATGGCTGGACAGGGTGACCTACGAGCAGTACTTC.

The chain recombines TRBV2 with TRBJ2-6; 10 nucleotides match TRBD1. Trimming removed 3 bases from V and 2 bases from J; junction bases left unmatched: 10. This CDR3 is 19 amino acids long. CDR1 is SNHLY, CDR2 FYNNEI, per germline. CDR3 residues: CASSERTGQGYPGANVLTF. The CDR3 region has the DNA TGTGCCAGCAGTGAGAGGACGGGACAGGGGTACCCTGGGGCCAACGTCCTGACTTTC.

CDR3 residues: CASRPGLAGSLSYNEQFF. DNA of the CDR3: TGTGCCAGCAGGCCGGGACTAGCGGGGTCCCTCTCCTACAATGAGCAGTTCTTC. V gene TRBV28 combines with J gene TRBJ2-1; 13 bases match TRBD2. V dropped 6 bases and J dropped 0; count of bases not matched to a gene: 8. Germline CDR1 and CDR2: MDHEN and SYDVKM. The CDR3 runs to 18 residues.

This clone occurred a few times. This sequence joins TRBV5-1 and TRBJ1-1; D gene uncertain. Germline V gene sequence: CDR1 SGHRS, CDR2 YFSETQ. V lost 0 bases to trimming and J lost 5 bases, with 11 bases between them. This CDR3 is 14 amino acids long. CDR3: CASSLEPDRTEAFF. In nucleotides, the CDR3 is TGCGCCAGCAGCTTGGAACCGGATAGGACTGAAGCTTTCTTT.

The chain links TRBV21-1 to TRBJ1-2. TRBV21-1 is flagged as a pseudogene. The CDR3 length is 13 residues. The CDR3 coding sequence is TGTGCCAGCAGCTTCCGACTCCGGTATGGCTACACCTTC. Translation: CASSFRLRYGYTF.

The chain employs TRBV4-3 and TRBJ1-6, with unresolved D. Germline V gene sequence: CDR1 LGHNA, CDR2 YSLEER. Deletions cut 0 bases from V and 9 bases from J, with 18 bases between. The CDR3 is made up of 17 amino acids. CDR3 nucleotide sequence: TGCGCCAGCAGCCAAGAAGCGGTGCGGACTTCTAGTTCACCCCTCCACTTT. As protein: CASSQEAVRTSSSPLHF.

CDR3 sequence: CASSPTSGNQETQYF. CDR3 nucleotides: TGTGCCAGCAGCCCGACTAGCGGGAACCAAGAGACCCAGTACTTC. The chain employs TRBV11-3 and TRBJ2-5; 11 bases are a match to TRBD2. CDR1 and CDR2 from the germline V gene are SGHNT and YENEEA. The J segment lost 0 bases and the V segment lost 5 bases, leaving 2 bases of the junction unmatched. The CDR3 has 15 amino acids.

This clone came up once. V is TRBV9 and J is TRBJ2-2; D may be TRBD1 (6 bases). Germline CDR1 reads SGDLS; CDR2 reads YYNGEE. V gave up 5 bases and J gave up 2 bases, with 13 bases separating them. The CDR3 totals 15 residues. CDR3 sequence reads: CASRPTGRNTGELFF. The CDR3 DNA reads TGTGCCAGCAGACCCACAGGGAGAAACACCGGGGAGCTGTTTTTT.